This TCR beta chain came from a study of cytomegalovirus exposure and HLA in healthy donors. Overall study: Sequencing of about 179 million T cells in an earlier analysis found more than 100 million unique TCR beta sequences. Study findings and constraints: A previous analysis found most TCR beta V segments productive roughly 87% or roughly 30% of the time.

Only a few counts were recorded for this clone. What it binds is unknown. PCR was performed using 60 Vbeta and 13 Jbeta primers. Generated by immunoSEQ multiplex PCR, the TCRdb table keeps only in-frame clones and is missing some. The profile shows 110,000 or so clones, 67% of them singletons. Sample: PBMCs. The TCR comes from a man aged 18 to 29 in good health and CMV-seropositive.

CDR3 DNA sequence: TGTGCCAGCAGTAGGACATTGGATGGCTACACCTTC. The encoded protein is CASSRTLDGYTF. The genes are TRBV6-5 and TRBJ1-2, with a possible D match to TRBD1 (5 bases). Germline V gene sequence: CDR1 MNHEY, CDR2 SVGAGI. Trimming took 5 bases from V and 6 from J, leaving 10 bases between them. The CDR3 runs 12 residues.